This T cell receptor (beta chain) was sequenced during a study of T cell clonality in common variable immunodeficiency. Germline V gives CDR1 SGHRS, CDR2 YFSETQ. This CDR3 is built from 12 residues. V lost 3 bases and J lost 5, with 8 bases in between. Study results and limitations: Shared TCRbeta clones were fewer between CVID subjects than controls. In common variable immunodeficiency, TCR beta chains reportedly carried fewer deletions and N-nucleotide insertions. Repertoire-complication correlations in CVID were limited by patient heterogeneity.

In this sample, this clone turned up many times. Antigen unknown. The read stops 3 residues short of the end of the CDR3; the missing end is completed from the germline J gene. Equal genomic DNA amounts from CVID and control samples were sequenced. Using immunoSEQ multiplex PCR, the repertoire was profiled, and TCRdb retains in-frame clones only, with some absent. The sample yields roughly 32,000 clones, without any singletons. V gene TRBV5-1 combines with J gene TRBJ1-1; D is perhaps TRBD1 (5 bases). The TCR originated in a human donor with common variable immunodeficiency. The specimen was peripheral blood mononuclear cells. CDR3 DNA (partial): TGCGCCAGCAGCTGGGGGGAGACTGAA. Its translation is CASSWGETE. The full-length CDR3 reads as CASSWGETEAFF. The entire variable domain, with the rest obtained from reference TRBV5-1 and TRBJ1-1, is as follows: KAGVTQTPRYLIKTRGQQVTLSCSPISGHRSVSWYQQTPGQGLQFLFEYFSETQRNKGNFPGRFSGRQFSNSRSEMNVSTLELGDSALYLCASSWGETEAFFGQGTRLTVV.